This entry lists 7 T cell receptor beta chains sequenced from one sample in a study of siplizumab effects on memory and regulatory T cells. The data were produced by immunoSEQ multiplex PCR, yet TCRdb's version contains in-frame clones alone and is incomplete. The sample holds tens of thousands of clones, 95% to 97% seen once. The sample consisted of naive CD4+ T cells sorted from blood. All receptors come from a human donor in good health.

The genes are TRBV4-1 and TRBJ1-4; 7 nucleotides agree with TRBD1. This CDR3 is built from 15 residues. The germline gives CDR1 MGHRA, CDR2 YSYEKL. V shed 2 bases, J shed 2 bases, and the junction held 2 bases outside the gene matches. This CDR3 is CASSQTGATNEKLFF. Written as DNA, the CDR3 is TGCGCCAGCAGCCAAACAGGGGCCACTAATGAAAAACTGTTTTTT.

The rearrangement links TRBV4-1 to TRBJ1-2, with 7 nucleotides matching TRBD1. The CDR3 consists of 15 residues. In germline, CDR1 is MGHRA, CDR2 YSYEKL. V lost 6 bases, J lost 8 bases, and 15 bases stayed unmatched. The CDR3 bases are TGCGCCAGCAGGGAGCAGGGGGGGGCTCCGGGAGGCTACACCTTC. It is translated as CASREQGGAPGGYTF.

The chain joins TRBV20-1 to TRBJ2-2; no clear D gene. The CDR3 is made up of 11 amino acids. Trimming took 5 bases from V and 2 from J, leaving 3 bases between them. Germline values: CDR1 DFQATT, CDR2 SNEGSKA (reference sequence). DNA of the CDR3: TGCAGTGCTCAAAACACCGGGGAGCTGTTTTTT. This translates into CSAQNTGELFF.

Here the CDR3 reads CASSLNSGSSYNEQFF. The CDR3 DNA is TGTGCCAGCAGCTTAAACAGCGGAAGCTCCTACAATGAGCAGTTCTTC. The V and J genes are TRBV7-3 and TRBJ2-1; D may be TRBD2 (5 bases). The CDR3 sequence is 16 residues long. Trimming pared 1 base from V and 0 bases from J, leaving 10 bases between. CDR1 and CDR2 from the germline V gene are SGHTA and FQGTGA.

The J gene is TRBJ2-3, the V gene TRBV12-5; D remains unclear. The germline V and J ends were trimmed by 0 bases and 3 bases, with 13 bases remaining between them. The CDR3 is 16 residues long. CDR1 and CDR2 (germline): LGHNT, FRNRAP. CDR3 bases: TGTGCTAGTGGTTTGGTTCTAAGGGCTATGACAGATACGCAGTATTTT. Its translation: CASGLVLRAMTDTQYF.

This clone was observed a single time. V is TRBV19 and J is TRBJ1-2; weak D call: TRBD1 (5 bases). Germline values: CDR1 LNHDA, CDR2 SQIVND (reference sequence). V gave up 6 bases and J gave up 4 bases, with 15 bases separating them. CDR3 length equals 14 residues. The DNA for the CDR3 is TGTGCCAGTAGCCCAACGGGGGGGTCCTATGGCTACACCTTC. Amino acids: CASSPTGGSYGYTF.

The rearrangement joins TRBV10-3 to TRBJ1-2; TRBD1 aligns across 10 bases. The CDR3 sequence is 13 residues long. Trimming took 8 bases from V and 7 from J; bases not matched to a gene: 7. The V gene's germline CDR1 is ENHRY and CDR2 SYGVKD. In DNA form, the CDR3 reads TGTGCCATCCAGGGACAGGGGATTTTTGGCTACACCTTC. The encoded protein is CAIQGQGIFGYTF.